This T cell receptor (beta chain) originates from a study of cytomegalovirus exposure and HLA in healthy donors. Study-wide results and limits: The investigators catalogued 150 to 200 TCR beta chains as cytomegalovirus-associated. Exclusion applied to some V segments, including TRBV6-2 and TRBV6-3, as they were indistinguishable.

The V gene's germline CDR1 is SQVTM and CDR2 ANQGSEA. The CDR3 length is 12 residues. Unmatched junction bases numbered 2, after V lost 2 bases and J lost 7 bases. A remark on this clone: What it binds is not known.

This PCR relied on a set of 60 Vbeta primers and 13 Jbeta primers. Measured with immunoSEQ multiplex PCR; TCRdb has only the in-frame clones, and not every one. The sample includes some 120,000 clones, 80% to 85% of them seen just once. The sequence was obtained from a woman in her 30s in good health and CMV-seronegative. The rearrangement links TRBV29-1 to TRBJ2-1; 7 nucleotides agree with TRBD1. Source material: PBMCs. The CDR3 spells CSVEKGANEQFF. The CDR3 DNA sequence: TGCAGCGTTGAAAAGGGGGCGAATGAGCAGTTCTTC.